The present entry profiles one T cell receptor (beta chain) with its context. Its antigen is unknown. No DNA is given; TCRdb re-called the 5' RACE reads and lists each CDR3 protein once. This repertoire includes some 400,000 distinct CDR3 sequences. This entry belongs to a study of monozygotic twins with inflammatory bowel disease. This CDR3 has 15 residues. Looked up from germline, CDR1 is DFQATT and CDR2 is SNEGSKA (reference sequence). Study-level results: Healthy co-twins showed greater TCRbeta diversity (inverse Simpson) than IBD patients.

Sampling involved one blood draw (2.5 ml) for every donor. Material: blood. The clonotype was recovered from a human donor with ulcerative colitis or Crohn's disease, or a healthy co-twin of an affected twin (not recorded which). This chain uses TRBV20-1 with TRBJ2-3; TCRdb reports TRBD2, a call that lacks DNA to check it against. CDR3 amino acids: CSACGLADSEDTQYF.